Listed below are T cell receptor beta chains from one sample, sequenced in a study of cytomegalovirus exposure and HLA in healthy donors. Sequencing was performed with immunoSEQ multiplex PCR; in TCRdb, only in-frame clones are kept and a portion is missing. In the table there are roughly 190,000 clones, approximately 70% of which are singletons. Source material: PBMCs. The receptors come from a woman aged 25 to 45 in good health and CMV-seropositive. CDR3s include the opening cysteine and the closing phenylalanine or tryptophan. A D gene is named only where the DNA matches it firmly. Only some rows state a clone size, as once, few, many or a class for expanded clones.

TRBV7-9	TRBD1	-	TRBJ1-1	TGTGCCAGCAGCTTAACAGGGGCCTATAACACTGAAGCTTTCTTT	CASSLTGAYNTEAFF
TRBV27	TRBD2	-	TRBJ2-2	TGTGCCAGCAGTTCGCGACTAGCGGGAGGGACTAACGGGGAGCTGTTTTTT	CASSSRLAGGTNGELFF
TRBV10-2	-	-	TRBJ2-3	TGCGCCAGCAGTGAACCTCTAGCGAGCACAGATACGCAGTATTTT	CASSEPLASTDTQYF
TRBV29-1	-	-	TRBJ1-2	TGCAGCGACGATGACACCGGGGGATATGGCTACACCTTC	CSDDDTGGYGYTF
TRBV18	TRBD2	few	TRBJ2-3	TGTGCCAGCTCACCACTCAGTTTGACTAGCGGGATTAGCACAGATACGCAGTATTTT	CASSPLSLTSGISTDTQYF
TRBV7-6	TRBD1	-	TRBJ1-1	TGTGCCAGCAGCTTAGCGACGAGGGGGCAGCCCCGGACTGAAGCTTTCTTT	CASSLATRGQPRTEAFF
TRBV19	TRBD1	-	TRBJ1-5	TGTGCCAGTAGTATTTTGGGACAGACCACGCGGCGGGGCAATCAGCCCCAGCATTTT	CASSILGQTTRRGNQPQHF
TRBV5-5	-	once	TRBJ2-1	TGTGCCAGCAGCTTGACGAGCTTGATAGTGAAGCAGTTCTTC	CASSLTSLIVKQFF
TRBV5-4	-	few	TRBJ2-7	TGTGCCAGCAGCCATACTACCGGCGAGCAGTACTTC	CASSHTTGEQYF
TRBV13	-	-	TRBJ1-1	TGTGCCAGCAGCTTACGGGGAGGGGAGAACACTGAAGCTTTCTTT	CASSLRGGENTEAFF
TRBV19	-	-	TRBJ1-1	TGTGCCAGTAGTATAGGGAGGACTGAAGCTTTCTTT	CASSIGRTEAFF
TRBV7-9	TRBD2	once	TRBJ2-1	TGTGCCAGCAGCTTAGCGGACGGGGGGGATGAGCAGTTCTTC	CASSLADGGDEQFF
TRBV28	TRBD1	-	TRBJ1-1	TGTGCCAGCAGTTGGGGACAGGGTTGGACTGAAGCTTTCTTT	CASSWGQGWTEAFF
TRBV7-9	TRBD1	-	TRBJ2-5	TGTTCCAGCAGCTTAGGGGGCGAGGTTCAAGAGACCCAGTACTTC	CSSSLGGEVQETQYF
TRBV4-1	TRBD2	-	TRBJ2-7	TGCGCCAGCAGCGAAAGCCCCAGCGGGAGGCTCTACGAGCAGTACTTC	CASSESPSGRLYEQYF
TRBV19	TRBD2	-	TRBJ2-7	TGTGCCAGTTCAGCGGGAGGTGAGAGGGAGCAGTACTTC	CASSAGGEREQYF
TRBV29-1	-	few	TRBJ1-5	TGCAGCGTTTCACAGGGAGTGCGACAGCCCCAGCATTTT	CSVSQGVRQPQHF
TRBV20-1	-	-	TRBJ2-7	TGCAGTGCTGCCTTCGGCGAGCAGTACTTC	CSAAFGEQYF
TRBV28	TRBD2	-	TRBJ2-7	TGTGCCAGCAGTTACCCCTTAGCCGGGACTAGCGGGAGAGACGAGCAGTACTTC	CASSYPLAGTSGRDEQYF
TRBV9	-	-	TRBJ2-7	TGTGCCAGCAGCCCCCAGGTGGTCGCAGGCGAGCAGTACTTC	CASSPQVVAGEQYF
TRBV29-1	TRBD2	-	TRBJ2-1	TGCAGCTTTAGGACTAGCAGCTACAATGAGCAGTTCTTC	CSFRTSSYNEQFF
TRBV19	-	once	TRBJ2-2	TGTGCCAGTAGTATCCCGGGACAAAACACCGGGGAGCTGTTTTTT	CASSIPGQNTGELFF
TRBV5-6	-	-	TRBJ2-7	TGTGCCAGCAATACCCGCGGACTCGCTTCATTCGAGCAGTACTTC	CASNTRGLASFEQYF
TRBV5-1	-	-	TRBJ2-7	TGCGCCAGCAGCCGAGGTAGTCCCTACGAGCAGTACTTC	CASSRGSPYEQYF
TRBV10-1	TRBD2	-	TRBJ2-1	TGCGCCAGCAGTGATGCGGGAGGACCCGGCAATGAGCAGTTCTTC	CASSDAGGPGNEQFF
TRBV27	-	once	TRBJ2-3	TGTGCCAGCCTCTTGCGGGGTTCAGATACGCAGTATTTT	CASLLRGSDTQYF
TRBV5-4	TRBD1	few	TRBJ1-4	TGTGCCAGCAGCTCCGGGACAGGGGTTGAAAAACTGTTTTTT	CASSSGTGVEKLFF
TRBV5-6	TRBD2	few	TRBJ2-7	TGTGCCAGCAGCTTTAGACTAGCCCATAAAAGGGACGAGCAGTACTTC	CASSFRLAHKRDEQYF
TRBV7-9	TRBD2	-	TRBJ2-2	TGTGCCAGCACCTCGCCGACTAGCGCCGGCGGGGAGCTGTTTTTT	CASTSPTSAGGELFF
TRBV25-1	-	-	TRBJ2-1	TGTGCCAGTCGGGGTGCGAACAATGAGCAGTTCTTC	CASRGANNEQFF
TRBV11-2	-	-	TRBJ2-7	TGTGCCAGCAGCTTGGGCAGGGCCTACTACGAGCAGTACTTC	CASSLGRAYYEQYF
TRBV2	-	-	TRBJ2-3	TGTGCCAGCAGTGAATACGGACTTATCACAGATACGCAGTATTTT	CASSEYGLITDTQYF
TRBV5-1	TRBD2	-	TRBJ2-1	TGCGCCAGCAGCTTGGATCCTAGCGGGTTAAATGAGCAGTTCTTC	CASSLDPSGLNEQFF
TRBV11-2	TRBD2	once	TRBJ2-2	TGTGCCAGCAGCCACAGCGGGAGCCGCAACACCGGGGAGCTGTTTTTT	CASSHSGSRNTGELFF
TRBV5-4	-	-	TRBJ2-2	TGTGCCAGCAGCTCAGTCCCTTCCCGGGAGCTGTTTTTT	CASSSVPSRELFF
TRBV6-5	-	-	TRBJ2-6	TGTGCCAGCAGGACTGTCCCAATGGGGGCCAACGTCCTGACTTTC	CASRTVPMGANVLTF
TRBV29-1	TRBD2	-	TRBJ2-1	TGCAGCGTTGGTGGGGGAGGGGCGGTTGAGCAGTTCTTC	CSVGGGGAVEQFF
TRBV9	-	once	TRBJ2-7	TGTGCCAGCAGCGTAGAGAGGGAGGTTCCCTACGAGCAGTACTTC	CASSVEREVPYEQYF
TRBV7-9	TRBD2	-	TRBJ2-7	TGTGCCAGCAGGGGGGCGGGAGGATCTGGGGTGGAAACCTACGAGCAGTACTTC	CASRGAGGSGVETYEQYF
TRBV28	-	-	TRBJ2-1	TGTGCCAGCAGTTTGACAGGTCCCAATGAGCAGTTCTTC	CASSLTGPNEQFF
TRBV5-8	TRBD2	-	TRBJ2-2	TGTGCCAGCAGCCCTCCCACTGAACTAGCGGGATTGAGCGGGGAGCTGTTTTTT	CASSPPTELAGLSGELFF
TRBV11-2	TRBD1	-	TRBJ2-5	TGTGCCAGCAGCTTAGGAAAGGGGGCTAGCAATTTTGAGACCCAGTACTTC	CASSLGKGASNFETQYF
TRBV5-6	-	-	TRBJ1-4	TGTGCCAGCAGCTTGGACGGGAGGATGGAGGGAGAAAAACTGTTTTTT	CASSLDGRMEGEKLFF
TRBV5-6	-	few	TRBJ2-7	TGTGCCAGCAGCTTGCTCAGTTCCTACGAGCAGTACTTC	CASSLLSSYEQYF
TRBV15	-	few	TRBJ2-3	TGTGCCACCAGGGTAGGGGGCACAGATACGCAGTATTTT	CATRVGGTDTQYF
TRBV19	TRBD1	-	TRBJ1-2	TGTGCCAGTAGTAGCGGACAGGGGGCGGCAAACTATGGCTACACCTTC	CASSSGQGAANYGYTF
TRBV5-1	TRBD1	-	TRBJ1-1	TGCGCCAGCAGCTCGGGACAGGGGGCTTTGGTTACTGAAGCTTTCTTT	CASSSGQGALVTEAFF
TRBV27	-	-	TRBJ2-7	TGTGCCAGCAGTTTAAGAGGCCCTACCGGCTACGAGCAGTACTTC	CASSLRGPTGYEQYF
TRBV6-1	-	-	TRBJ1-5	TGTGCCAGCAGACAAGTGGCAAATCAGCCCCAGCATTTT	CASRQVANQPQHF
TRBV5-6	-	-	TRBJ2-1	TGTGCCAGCGGCTTGCGCGCCGACTCCTACAATGAGCAGTTCTTC	CASGLRADSYNEQFF
TRBV12-5	TRBD1	once	TRBJ2-3	TGTGCTAGTGGCTCGGGACAGACTAGCACAGATACGCAGTATTTT	CASGSGQTSTDTQYF
TRBV10-2	TRBD1	-	TRBJ2-7	TGCGCCAGCAGGGGGGACAGGTACTCCTACGAGCAGTACTTC	CASRGDRYSYEQYF
TRBV7-6	TRBD1	-	TRBJ2-7	TGTGCCAGCCGATCCGGGACAGGGGGCGAGCAGTACTTC	CASRSGTGGEQYF
TRBV9	TRBD1	-	TRBJ1-1	TGTGCCAGCACCCCCTTGGGGACAGGGGGGAACACTGAAGCTTTCTTT	CASTPLGTGGNTEAFF